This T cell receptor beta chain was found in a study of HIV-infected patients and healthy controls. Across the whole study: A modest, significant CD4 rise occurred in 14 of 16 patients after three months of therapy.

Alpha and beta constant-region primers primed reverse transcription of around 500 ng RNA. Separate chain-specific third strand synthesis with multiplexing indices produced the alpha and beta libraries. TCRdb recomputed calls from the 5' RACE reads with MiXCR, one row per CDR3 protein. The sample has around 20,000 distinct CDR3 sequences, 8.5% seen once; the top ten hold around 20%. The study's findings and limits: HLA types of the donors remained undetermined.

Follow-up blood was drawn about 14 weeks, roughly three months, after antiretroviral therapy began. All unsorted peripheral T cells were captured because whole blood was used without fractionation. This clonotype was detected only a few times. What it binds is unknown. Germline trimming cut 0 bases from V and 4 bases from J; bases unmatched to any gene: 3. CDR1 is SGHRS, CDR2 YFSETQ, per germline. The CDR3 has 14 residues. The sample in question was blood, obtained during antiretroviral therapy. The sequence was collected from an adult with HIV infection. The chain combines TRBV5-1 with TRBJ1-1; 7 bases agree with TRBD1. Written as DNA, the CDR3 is TGCGCCAGCAGCTTGGAGGGGGCGCGCACTGAAGCTTTCTTT. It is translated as CASSLEGARTEAFF.